This T cell receptor beta chain was captured in a study of blood T cell repertoires in COVID-19. Per the germline V gene, CDR1 is LNHDA and CDR2 is SQIVND (reference sequence). The J segment lost 5 bases and the V segment lost 1 base, leaving 13 bases of the junction unmatched. CDR3 length equals 17 residues. Per the authors' pipeline: Estimates of nucleated cell counts were drawn from the amplification of reference gene primers. Produced via immunoSEQ multiplex PCR; TCRdb's table is partial and in-frame only. Clone size and the V and J calls come from that table; the DNA yielded D and trimming. The data contain about 270,000 clones, around 86% of them seen just once; the ten biggest clones take up over 2%. Each participant's cohort was designated according to participant-reported clinical history. This clone was observed a single time.

Sample: PBMCs or T cells enriched from blood (not recorded which). The genes are TRBV19 and TRBJ2-5, with 7 bases that match TRBD1. The source of this sequence is a woman younger than 30 who had recovered from COVID-19. CDR3 in amino acids: CASSIVGTAIKVETQYF. DNA of the CDR3: TGTGCCAGTAGTATAGTCGGGACAGCGATTAAGGTCGAGACCCAGTACTTC.